This is a list of T cell receptor beta chains from one sample in a study of blood T cell repertoires in COVID-19. Generated by immunoSEQ multiplex PCR, the TCRdb table keeps only in-frame clones and is missing some. Among about 140,000 clones, 84% were seen once, and the ten largest hold about 8.9%. The sample consisted of peripheral blood. These receptors were taken from a man younger than 40 with COVID-19, enrolled during active disease. The CDR3 runs from the conserved cysteine through the conserved F or W. The D gene is left open where the match is weak. Clone size, where shown, is once, few, many, or a class for clones that have expanded.

TRBD1 TRBJ2-7 TRBV9 14 NA CASSVTGGGYEQYF TGTGCCAGCAGCGTAACAGGGGGCGGCTACGAGCAGTACTTC
NA TRBJ2-1 TRBV28 15 NA CASSLSPGGYNEQFF TGTGCCAGCAGTTTATCGCCCGGGGGATACAATGAGCAGTTCTTC
NA TRBJ1-4 TRBV3-1/TRBV3-2 15 once CASSRLGGTNEKLFF TGTGCCAGCAGCCGATTGGGGGGGACTAATGAAAAACTGTTTTTT
TRBD2 TRBJ2-1 TRBV7-2 14 NA CASSLSEGLAGQFF TGTGCCAGCAGCTTATCCGAGGGACTAGCGGGACAGTTCTTC
NA TRBJ1-5 TRBV10-3 14 NA CAIGDGGGNQPQHF TGTGCCATAGGGGACGGGGGTGGCAATCAGCCCCAGCATTTT
NA TRBJ2-1 TRBV7-9 19 once CASSFSRTTGWSSYNEQFF TGTGCCAGCAGCTTCAGCAGGACAACGGGCTGGAGCTCCTACAATGAGCAGTTCTTC
TRBD2 TRBJ2-1 TRBV24-1 18 few CATSDLAGGPLSYNEQFF TGTGCCACCAGTGATTTAGCGGGAGGCCCCCTTTCCTACAATGAGCAGTTCTTC
TRBD1 TRBJ1-1 TRBV6-2/TRBV6-3 13 NA CASSSTGHPEAFF TGTGCCAGCAGTTCGACAGGGCATCCTGAAGCTTTCTTT
TRBD2 TRBJ2-7 TRBV10-3 16 NA CAIAVGNSGKSYEQYF TGTGCCATCGCTGTCGGTAATAGCGGGAAGTCCTACGAGCAGTACTTC
TRBD2 TRBJ2-1 TRBV28 15 NA CASSPGGRAYNEQFF TGTGCCAGCTCACCGGGCGGGAGGGCCTACAATGAGCAGTTCTTC
TRBD2 TRBJ2-3 TRBV7-8 14 NA CASIGREAVYTQYF TGTGCCAGCATCGGGAGGGAGGCAGTCTATACGCAGTATTTT
TRBD2 TRBJ2-2 TRBV7-9 16 NA CASSPGRGYDTGELFF TGTGCCAGCAGCCCCGGGCGGGGGTATGACACCGGGGAGCTGTTTTTT
NA TRBJ2-7 TRBV24-1 15 NA CATSDPREESYEQYF TGTGCCACCAGTGATCCCAGGGAGGAGTCCTACGAGCAGTACTTC
NA TRBJ2-2 TRBV4-1 13 few CASSHISSGELFF TGCGCCAGCAGCCATATTAGCTCAGGGGAGCTGTTTTTT
NA TRBJ1-2 TRBV21-1 15 NA CASSERGGIGYGYTF TGTGCCAGCAGCGAGCGGGGGGGTATAGGCTATGGCTACACCTTC
NA TRBJ2-7 TRBV7-9 14 NA CASSLLGDTYEQYF TGTGCCAGCAGCTTACTGGGGGACACCTACGAGCAGTACTTC
TRBD1 TRBJ2-7 TRBV27 14 NA CASSPRDRGYEQYF TGTGCCAGCAGTCCACGGGACAGGGGTTATGAGCAGTACTTC
NA TRBJ1-1 TRBV15 16 NA CATSRDRGHGNTEAFF TGTGCCACCAGCAGAGATCGGGGACACGGGAACACTGAAGCTTTCTTT
NA TRBJ2-2 TRBV5-5 15 NA CASSGRQGSTGELFF TGTGCCAGCAGCGGCAGGCAGGGGTCCACCGGGGAGCTGTTTTTT
NA TRBJ1-5 TRBV19 17 NA CASTPYPPTGNNQPQHF TGTGCCAGTACCCCTTACCCCCCTACAGGGAACAATCAGCCCCAGCATTTT
NA TRBJ2-6 TRBV3-1/TRBV3-2 15 NA CASSPSGAGANVLTF TGTGCCAGCAGCCCATCAGGGGCTGGGGCCAACGTCCTGACTTTC
TRBD1 TRBJ1-1 TRBV2 15 NA CASSEEGAGNTEAFF TGTGCCAGCAGTGAAGAGGGGGCGGGGAACACTGAAGCTTTCTTT
NA TRBJ2-1 TRBV7-6 13 once CASSTGPDNEQFF TGTGCCAGCAGCACAGGGCCCGACAATGAGCAGTTCTTC
NA TRBJ2-1 TRBV6-5 13 NA CASSWSSLGEQFF TGTGCCAGCAGTTGGAGCTCATTGGGTGAGCAGTTCTTC
NA TRBJ2-3 TRBV28 13 NA CASSLYSGDTQYF TGTGCCAGCAGTCTCTATTCGGGAGATACGCAGTATTTT
TRBD1 TRBJ1-1 TRBV9 15 once CASSGTGQGKSEAFF TGTGCCAGCAGCGGGACGGGACAGGGGAAGTCTGAAGCTTTCTTT
TRBD1 TRBJ2-1 TRBV30 13 NA CAWGWTGFGEQFF TGTGCCTGGGGATGGACAGGGTTCGGGGAGCAGTTCTTC
NA TRBJ2-5 TRBV28 11 NA CASGREETQYF TGTGCCAGCGGGCGGGAAGAGACCCAGTACTTC
NA TRBJ2-7 TRBV1 12 few CTARDRTYEQYF TGCACCGCCCGGGACAGAACCTACGAGCAGTACTTC
TRBD1 TRBJ2-7 TRBV28 16 once CASSLSGQAYSYEQYF TGTGCCAGCAGTTTATCGGGACAGGCCTACTCCTACGAGCAGTACTTC
NA TRBJ1-1 TRBV24-1 13 NA CATSQGQNTEAFF TGTGCCACCAGTCAGGGACAGAACACTGAAGCTTTCTTT
NA TRBJ2-7 TRBV5-1 23 once CARSLGGTGGLGLAGESARKQYF TGCGCCCGCAGCCTAGGCGGGACAGGGGGGCTAGGTCTAGCGGGGGAATCCGCTAGGAAGCAGTACTTC
TRBD1 TRBJ1-2 TRBV29-1 12 NA CSVPGTVYGYTF TGCAGCGTTCCCGGGACAGTCTATGGCTACACCTTC
TRBD2 TRBJ2-7 TRBV11-2 20 NA CASSLDGLLAAGKGTYEQYF TGTGCCAGCAGCTTAGACGGGCTGCTAGCGGCCGGGAAAGGCACCTACGAGCAGTACTTC
NA TRBJ1-1 TRBV19 15 NA CASTIGGTMNTEAFF TGTGCCAGTACCATAGGCGGCACCATGAACACTGAAGCTTTCTTT
NA TRBJ1-3 TRBV28 14 NA CASGGIGPGNTIYF TGTGCCAGCGGGGGCATTGGACCTGGAAACACCATATATTTT
NA TRBJ2-1 TRBV10-3 16 NA CAISESPGSRNNEQFF TGTGCCATCAGTGAGTCTCCGGGATCCCGAAACAATGAGCAGTTCTTC
TRBD1 TRBJ1-2 TRBV14 16 NA CASRRTGQNENYGYTF TGTGCCAGCAGACGGACAGGTCAGAACGAAAACTATGGCTACACCTTC
NA TRBJ2-1 TRBV11-2 15 NA CASRPGTGDSRIQFF TGTGCCAGCAGGCCCGGGACGGGAGACTCCCGAATCCAGTTCTTC
TRBD2 TRBJ2-6 TRBV9 19 once CASSVDPSGMSSGANVLTF TGTGCCAGCAGCGTCGATCCTAGCGGGATGAGCTCTGGGGCCAACGTCCTGACTTTC
NA TRBJ2-1 TRBV2 15 NA CASSPRQRKYNEQFF TGTGCCAGCAGCCCACGCCAGCGGAAATACAATGAGCAGTTCTTC
NA TRBJ1-1 TRBV28 12 few CASSLSSGGAFF TGTGCCAGCAGTTTATCCAGTGGAGGGGCTTTCTTT
TRBD1 TRBJ2-5 TRBV28 14 NA CASSPATGPETQYF TGTGCCAGCAGTCCCGCGACAGGGCCCGAGACCCAGTACTTC
NA TRBJ2-5 TRBV28 14 NA CASSLSAGKETQYF TGTGCCAGCAGTTTATCTGCGGGAAAAGAGACCCAGTACTTC
NA TRBJ2-2 TRBV30 14 NA CAWSAQGYTGELFF TGTGCCTGGAGTGCGCAGGGTTACACCGGGGAGCTGTTTTTT
TRBD2 TRBJ2-7 TRBV24-1 14 few CATSASAGRSEQYF TGTGCCACCAGTGCCTCAGCGGGGCGTAGCGAGCAGTACTTC
TRBD1 TRBJ2-7 TRBV3-1/TRBV3-2 14 NA CASSRDRGFYEQYF TGTGCCAGCAGCCGGGACAGGGGGTTCTACGAGCAGTACTTC
TRBD2 TRBJ2-1 TRBV12-3/TRBV12-4 12 NA CASSVAGGGQFF TGTGCCAGCAGTGTAGCGGGAGGCGGACAGTTCTTC
NA TRBJ2-1 TRBV15 14 NA CATSRVRAYNEQFF TGTGCCACCAGCAGAGTCAGGGCCTACAATGAGCAGTTCTTC
TRBD1 TRBJ2-1 TRBV27 13 few CASSTQGAGEQFF TGTGCCAGCAGTACACAGGGGGCTGGTGAGCAGTTCTTC
NA TRBJ1-3 TRBV30 14 NA CAWRGGRSGNTIYF TGTGCCTGGAGGGGGGGACGGAGTGGAAACACCATATATTTT
NA TRBJ2-7 TRBV27 14 NA CASSLRQPVDEQYF TGTGCCAGCAGTTTGCGGCAGCCCGTCGACGAGCAGTACTTC
TRBD2 TRBJ2-1 TRBV6-1 16 NA CASSDGGTSGRPRKFF TGTGCCAGCAGTGACGGGGGGACTAGCGGGAGGCCACGAAAGTTCTTC
TRBD2 TRBJ2-2 TRBV4-1 16 NA CASSQALAGGLGELFF TGCGCCAGCAGTCAAGCACTAGCGGGAGGGCTGGGGGAGCTGTTTTTT
NA TRBJ1-2 TRBV12-3/TRBV12-4 13 NA CASSSIYSYGYTF TGTGCCAGCAGTTCCATTTACAGCTATGGCTACACCTTC
NA TRBJ1-5 TRBV7-2 14 NA CASSATGNGQPQHF TGTGCCAGCAGCGCTACAGGGAATGGGCAGCCCCAGCATTTT
NA TRBJ1-1 TRBV3-1/TRBV3-2 15 NA CASSQRGGGGTEAFF TGTGCCAGCAGCCAACGCGGAGGGGGGGGCACTGAAGCTTTCTTT
TRBD1 TRBJ1-1 TRBV27 18 once CASSEGQGGGSGVTEAFF TGTGCCAGCAGTGAAGGACAGGGCGGTGGATCCGGGGTCACTGAAGCTTTCTTT
TRBD1 TRBJ1-1 TRBV28 15 NA CASSFYQGARGEAFF TGTGCCAGCAGTTTTTACCAGGGGGCGCGGGGTGAAGCTTTCTTT
NA TRBJ1-2 TRBV24-1 15 NA CATITGPHTGDGYTF TGTGCCACAATCACCGGGCCCCACACCGGGGATGGCTACACCTTC